Following are 10 T cell receptor beta chains from one sample sequenced in a study of T cell responses to AZD1222 COVID-19 vaccine (dated by TCRdb to 2020 to 2022). Libraries came from the immunoSEQ multiplex PCR assay. Drawn from immuneACCESS, this table holds only the in-frame rearrangements with V and J called that TCRdb kept. Clones are partly lost; checked studies trace under half to an unresolved V gene and leave the rest unexplained. Counted in this sample were approximately 76,000 clones; about 89% of them appeared once. The ten largest clones add up to 4.5% of the sample. The sample's time point label, decoded: baseline before first vaccination. Reading the label with the study, this specimen's treatment or condition is: meningococcal conjugate vaccine given as trial control. This sample comprised peripheral blood, obtained on day 0 of MenACWY control vaccination. Source of these receptors: an adult in good health.

The J gene is TRBJ2-1, the V gene TRBV7-2; D is uncertain. Trimming stripped 5 bases from V and 9 bases from J, with 14 bases between. Per germline, CDR1 SGHTA and CDR2 FQGNSA. This CDR3 contains 13 residues. The CDR3 DNA reads TGTGCCAGCAGCGTATTTCTGGGTACTGAGCAGTTCTTC. Amino acids: CASSVFLGTEQFF.

This rearrangement joins TRBV6-4 to TRBJ1-2, with a possible D match to TRBD1 (6 bases). The CDR3 is 14 amino acids. The V end was cut by 2 bases, the J end by 4 bases, with 11 bases between. Germline CDR1 and CDR2: MRHNA and SNTAGT. The DNA of the CDR3 is TGTGCCAGCAGTGACACGGACAGCACCTATGGCTACACCTTC. Translation: CASSDTDSTYGYTF.

This chain links TRBV7-2 with TRBJ1-3, with D uncertain. The ends were cut back, 4 bases at V and 0 bases at J, with 16 bases in the middle. The CDR3 extends over 17 amino acids. Germline values: CDR1 SGHTA, CDR2 FQGNSA. The CDR3 DNA reads as TGTGCCAGCAGCTCACCCGGGCGGTCGAGCTCTGGAAACACCATATATTTT. Encoded protein: CASSSPGRSSSGNTIYF.

This chain connects TRBV3-1 (or the pseudogene TRBV3-2) to TRBJ2-5; no clear D. Germline CDR1 reads LGHDT; CDR2 reads YNNKEL (reference sequence). The ends were cut back, 1 base at V and 4 bases at J, with 25 bases in the middle. CDR3 length: 19 residues. The CDR3 is CASSQVSAQPKSLRETQYF. CDR3 coding DNA: TGTGCCAGCAGCCAAGTCTCGGCCCAGCCCAAATCACTACGAGAGACCCAGTACTTC.

The chain uses TRBV27 and TRBJ2-3, with D perhaps given as TRBD1 or TRBD2 (5 bases each). The CDR3 length is 19 residues. Germline CDR1 and CDR2: MNHEY and SMNVEV (reference sequence). The V and J ends lost 5 bases and 0 bases respectively, with 24 bases between them. The CDR3 sequence is CASSRIPPLGRPSTDTQYF. In DNA form, the CDR3 reads TGTGCCAGCAGTCGTATCCCCCCCCTGGGACGCCCTAGCACAGATACGCAGTATTTT.

This clone was seen only once. Other DNA sequences within the sample encode an identical CDR3. The V call is TRBV19, the J call TRBJ1-5; 7 positions match TRBD1. The junction had 6 bases not matched to a gene; V was cut back by 7 bases and J by 0 bases. This CDR3 is 15 amino acids long. The germline V gene has CDR1 LNHDA and CDR2 SQIVND (reference sequence). CDR3 nucleotide sequence: TGTGCCAGTAAGGATGACAGGGCTAGCAATCAGCCCCAGCATTTT. It yields the protein CASKDDRASNQPQHF.

This clone was picked up one time. The genes are TRBV30 and TRBJ2-3, with TRBD2 matching over 7 bases. CDR1 GTSNPN and CDR2 SVGIG come from the germline V gene (reference sequence). CDR3 length: 14 amino acids. Trimming took 2 bases from V and 1 from J; bases not matched to a gene: 3. The chain's CDR3 is CAWSLGGGTDTQYF. The CDR3 nucleotides are TGTGCCTGGAGTCTTGGGGGGGGCACAGATACGCAGTATTTT.

Concerning this clone: In the same sample, other DNA sequences code for this CDR3. The V call is TRBV9, the J call TRBJ1-1; D is unresolved. Trimming took 0 bases from V and 0 from J, leaving 3 bases between them. The CDR3 runs to 13 residues. Germline V lookup: CDR1 SGDLS, CDR2 YYNGEE. The CDR3: CASSVDVNTEAFF. For the CDR3, the DNA is TGTGCCAGCAGCGTAGACGTGAACACTGAAGCTTTCTTT.

This clone was observed a single time. The chain employs TRBV13 and TRBJ1-1, with D possibly matching TRBD1 (6 bases). Germline values: CDR1 PRHDT, CDR2 FYEKMQ (reference sequence). The CDR3 covers 11 residues. Trimming took off 8 bases at V and 6 bases at J, with 10 bases between the two ends. The CDR3 sequence is CASSQGPEAFF. DNA of the CDR3: TGTGCCAGCTCACAGGGACCTGAAGCTTTCTTT. Using reference TRBV13 and TRBJ1-1 for the parts outside the CDR3, the full variable domain is AAGVIQSPRHLIKEKRETATLKCYPIPRHDTVYWYQQGPGQDPQFLISFYEKMQSDKGSIPDRFSAQQFSDYHSELNMSSLELGDSALYFCASSQGPEAFFGQGTRLTVV.

The rearrangement links TRBV18 to TRBJ1-1; no reliable D call. Trimming stripped 3 bases from V and 4 bases from J, with 15 bases between. Germline CDR1 reads KGHSH; CDR2 reads LQKENI. The CDR3 covers 15 residues. Written as DNA, the CDR3 is TGTGCCAGCTCACCCAGAGGATATTCGGGCACTGAAGCTTTCTTT. Its protein product is CASSPRGYSGTEAFF.